This T cell receptor beta chain comes out of a study of T cells after posttransplantation cyclophosphamide. Trimming took off 1 base at V and 4 bases at J, with 16 bases between the two ends. This CDR3 has 16 amino acids. Per the germline V gene, CDR1 is MGHRA and CDR2 is YSYEKL. This related bone marrow graft donor gave peripheral blood on the day of marrow donation. Sequencing was performed with immunoSEQ multiplex PCR; in TCRdb, only in-frame clones are kept and a portion is missing. The sample has some 49,000 clones, 92% seen once. Concerning this clone itself: Its antigen is not identified.

Study-wide points: Recipient CMV seropositivity and CMV reactivation strongly tracked TRB clonality.

Sequences were obtained from PBMCs. The V call is TRBV4-1, the J call TRBJ1-1; D is unclear. The clonotype originates from a woman between 45 and 60 years old in good health and a related stem cell transplant donor. The CDR3 sequence: CASSQGAAGDGTEAFF. In DNA, the CDR3 is TGCGCCAGCAGCCAAGGGGCCGCGGGTGACGGCACTGAAGCTTTCTTT.